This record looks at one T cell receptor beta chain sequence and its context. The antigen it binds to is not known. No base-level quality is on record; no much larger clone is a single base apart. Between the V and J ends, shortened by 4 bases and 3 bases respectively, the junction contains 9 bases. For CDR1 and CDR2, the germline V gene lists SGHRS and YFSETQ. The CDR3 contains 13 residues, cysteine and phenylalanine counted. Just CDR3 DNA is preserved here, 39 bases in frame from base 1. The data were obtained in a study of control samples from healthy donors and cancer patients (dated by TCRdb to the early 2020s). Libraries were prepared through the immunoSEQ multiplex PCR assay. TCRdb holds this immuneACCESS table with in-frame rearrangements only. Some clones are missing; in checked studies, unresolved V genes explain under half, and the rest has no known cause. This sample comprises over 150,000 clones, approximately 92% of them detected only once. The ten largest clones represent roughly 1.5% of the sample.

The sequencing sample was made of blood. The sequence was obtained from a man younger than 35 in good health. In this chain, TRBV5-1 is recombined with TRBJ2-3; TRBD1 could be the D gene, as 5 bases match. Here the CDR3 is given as CASSGQGTDTQYF. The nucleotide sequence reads TGCGCCAGCAGCGGGCAGGGTACAGATACGCAGTATTTT.